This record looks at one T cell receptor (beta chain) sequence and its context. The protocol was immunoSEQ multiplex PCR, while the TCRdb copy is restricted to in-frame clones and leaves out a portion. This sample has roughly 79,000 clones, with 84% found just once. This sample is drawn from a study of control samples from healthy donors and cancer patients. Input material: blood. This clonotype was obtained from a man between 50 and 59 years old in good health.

CDR3 region: CASSYLGAVEQFF. CDR3 nucleotide sequence: TGTGCCAGCAGTTACTTGGGAGCGGTTGAGCAGTTCTTC. J is TRBJ2-1 and V is TRBV6-2 or TRBV6-3; tentatively, D is TRBD2 (5 bases). Germline V gives CDR1 MNHEY, CDR2 SVGEGT. CDR3 length equals 13 residues. The V and J ends lost 1 base and 9 bases respectively, with 10 bases between them.